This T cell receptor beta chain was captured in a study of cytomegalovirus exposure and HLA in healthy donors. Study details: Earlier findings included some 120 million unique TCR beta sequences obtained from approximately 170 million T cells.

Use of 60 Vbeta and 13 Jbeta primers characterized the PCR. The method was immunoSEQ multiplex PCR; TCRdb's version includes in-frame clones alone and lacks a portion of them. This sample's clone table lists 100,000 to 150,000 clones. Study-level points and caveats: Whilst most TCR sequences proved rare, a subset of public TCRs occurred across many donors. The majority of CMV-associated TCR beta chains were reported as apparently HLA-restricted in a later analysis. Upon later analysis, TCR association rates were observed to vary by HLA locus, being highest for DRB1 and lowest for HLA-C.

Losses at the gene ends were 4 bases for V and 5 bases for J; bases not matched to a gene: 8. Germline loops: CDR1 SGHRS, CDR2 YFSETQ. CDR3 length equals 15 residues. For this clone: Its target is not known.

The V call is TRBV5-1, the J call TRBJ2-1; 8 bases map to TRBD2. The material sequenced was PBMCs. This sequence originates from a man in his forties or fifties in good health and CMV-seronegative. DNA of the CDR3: TGCGCCAGCAGCCTCGGGGGGGGTGGGGACAATGAGCAGTTCTTC. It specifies CASSLGGGGDNEQFF.